The T cell receptor beta chain described here comes from a study of cytomegalovirus exposure and HLA in healthy donors. General study results and limits: In a later analysis, a missense DCLRE1C variant was linked to TCR beta V- and J-gene trimming. In a later analysis, several top co-occurrence clusters appeared linked to parvovirus B19, influenza, CMV and Epstein-Barr virus.

V was clipped by 3 bases and J by 6 bases, with 11 bases between them. The CDR3 loop spans 13 amino acids. Germline CDR1 and CDR2: KGHSH and LQKENI. PCR was performed using 60 Vbeta and 13 Jbeta primers. The repertoire was sequenced with immunoSEQ multiplex PCR; TCRdb's copy has only in-frame clones and lacks some. The sample includes around 160,000 clones, 80% to 85% of them seen just once. Concerning this clone itself: What it binds is not known.

The clonotype was recovered from a woman between 18 and 29 years old in good health and CMV-seronegative. The sequenced sample consisted of PBMCs. The chain carries TRBV18 and TRBJ1-2; D possibly corresponds to TRBD1 (6 bases). The DNA for the CDR3 is TGTGCCAGCTCACCGACAGGAGGCCATGGCTACACCTTC. It translates to CASSPTGGHGYTF.